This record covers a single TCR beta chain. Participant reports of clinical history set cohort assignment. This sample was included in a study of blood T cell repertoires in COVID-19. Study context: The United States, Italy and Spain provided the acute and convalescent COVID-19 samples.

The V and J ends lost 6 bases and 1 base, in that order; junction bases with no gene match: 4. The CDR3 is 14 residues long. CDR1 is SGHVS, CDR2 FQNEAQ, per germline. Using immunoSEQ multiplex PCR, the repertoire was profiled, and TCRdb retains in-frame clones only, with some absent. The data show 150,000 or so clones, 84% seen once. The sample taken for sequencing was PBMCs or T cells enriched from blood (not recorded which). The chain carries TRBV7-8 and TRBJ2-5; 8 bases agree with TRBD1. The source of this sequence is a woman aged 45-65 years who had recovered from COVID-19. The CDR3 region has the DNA TGTGCCAGCAGGGAGGGACAGGCCCAAGAGACCCAGTACTTC. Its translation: CASREGQAQETQYF.